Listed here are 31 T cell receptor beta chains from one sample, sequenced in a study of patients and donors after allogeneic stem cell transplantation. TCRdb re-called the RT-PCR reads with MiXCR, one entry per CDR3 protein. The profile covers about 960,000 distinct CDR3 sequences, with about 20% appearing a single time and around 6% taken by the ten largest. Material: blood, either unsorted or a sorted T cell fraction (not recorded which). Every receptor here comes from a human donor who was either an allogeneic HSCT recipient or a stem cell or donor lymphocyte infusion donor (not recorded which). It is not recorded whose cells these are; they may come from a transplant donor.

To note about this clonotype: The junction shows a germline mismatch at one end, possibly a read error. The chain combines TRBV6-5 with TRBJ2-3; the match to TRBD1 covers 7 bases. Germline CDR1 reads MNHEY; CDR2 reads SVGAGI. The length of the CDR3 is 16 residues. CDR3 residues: CASNYSKGGSTDTQYF. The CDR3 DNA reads TGTGCCAGCAATTACTCGAAAGGGGGCAGCACAGATACGCAGTATTTT.

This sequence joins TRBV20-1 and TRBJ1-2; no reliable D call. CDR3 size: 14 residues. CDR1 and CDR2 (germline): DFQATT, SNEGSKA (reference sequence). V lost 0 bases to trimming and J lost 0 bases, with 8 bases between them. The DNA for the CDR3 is TGCAGTGCTAGAGATTTCCCCTCTAACTATGGCTACACCTTC. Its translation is CSARDFPSNYGYTF.

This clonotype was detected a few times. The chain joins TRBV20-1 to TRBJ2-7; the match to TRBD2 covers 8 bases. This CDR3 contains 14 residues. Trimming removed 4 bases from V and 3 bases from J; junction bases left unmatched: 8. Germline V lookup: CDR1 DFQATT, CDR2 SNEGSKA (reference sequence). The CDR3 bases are TGCAGTGCTACCTGGACTAGCCTCAACTACGAGCAGTACTTC. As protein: CSATWTSLNYEQYF.

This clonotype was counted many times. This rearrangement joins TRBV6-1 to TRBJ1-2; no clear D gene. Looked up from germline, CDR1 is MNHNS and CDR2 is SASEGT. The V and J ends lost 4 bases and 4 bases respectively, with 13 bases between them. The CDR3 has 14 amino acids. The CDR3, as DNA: TGTGCCAGCAGTGGCCGACGGACGGGCTATGGCTACACCTTC. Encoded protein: CASSGRRTGYGYTF.

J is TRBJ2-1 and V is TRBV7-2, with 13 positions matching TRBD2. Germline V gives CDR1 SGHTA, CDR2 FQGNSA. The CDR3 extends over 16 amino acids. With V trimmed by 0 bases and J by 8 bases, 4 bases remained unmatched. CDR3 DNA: TGTGCCAGCAGCTTAGCCCGGACTAGCGGGGGACATGAGCAGTTCTTC. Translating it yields CASSLARTSGGHEQFF.

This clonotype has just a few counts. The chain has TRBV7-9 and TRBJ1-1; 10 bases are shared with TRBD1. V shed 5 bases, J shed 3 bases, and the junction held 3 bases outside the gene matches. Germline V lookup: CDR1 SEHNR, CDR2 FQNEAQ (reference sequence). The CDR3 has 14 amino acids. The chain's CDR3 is CASSRQGADTEAFF. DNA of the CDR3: TGTGCCAGCAGCCGACAGGGGGCGGACACTGAAGCTTTCTTT. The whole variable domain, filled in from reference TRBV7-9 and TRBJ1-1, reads DTGVSQNPRHKITKRGQNVTFRCDPISEHNRLYWYRQTLGQGPEFLTYFQNEAQLEKSRLLSDRFSAERPKGSFSTLEIQRTEQGDSAMYLCASSRQGADTEAFFGQGTRLTVV.

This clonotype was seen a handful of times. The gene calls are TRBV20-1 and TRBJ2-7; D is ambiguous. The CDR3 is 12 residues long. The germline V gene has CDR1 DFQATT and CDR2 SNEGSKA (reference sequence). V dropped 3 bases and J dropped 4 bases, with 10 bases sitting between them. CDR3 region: CSASLKLYEQYF. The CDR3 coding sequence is TGCAGTGCTAGCCTGAAATTATACGAGCAGTACTTC.

The CDR3 coding sequence is TGTGCCAGCAGTCGTCGGACTATAAAACTCCATGAGCAGTTCTTC. This gives the protein CASSRRTIKLHEQFF. The gene calls are TRBV12-3 or TRBV12-4 and TRBJ2-1; D might be TRBD2 (6 bases). The V end lost 5 bases, the J end lost 8 bases, and 19 bases lay between the germline ends. The CDR3 runs 15 residues.

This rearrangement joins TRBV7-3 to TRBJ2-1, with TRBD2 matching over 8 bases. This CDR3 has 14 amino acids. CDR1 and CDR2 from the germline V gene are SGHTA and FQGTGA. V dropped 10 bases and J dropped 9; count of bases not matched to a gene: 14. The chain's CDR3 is CATSRGRSFGEQFF. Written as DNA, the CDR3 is TGTGCCACCAGTCGCGGGAGGTCTTTCGGTGAGCAGTTCTTC.

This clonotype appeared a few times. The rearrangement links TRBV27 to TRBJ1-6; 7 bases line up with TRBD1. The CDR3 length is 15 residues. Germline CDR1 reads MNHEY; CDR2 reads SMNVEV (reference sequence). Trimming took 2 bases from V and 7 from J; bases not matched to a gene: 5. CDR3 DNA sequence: TGTGCCAGCAGTTTAGAGGGGGCTAAAAATTCACCCCTCCACTTT. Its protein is CASSLEGAKNSPLHF.

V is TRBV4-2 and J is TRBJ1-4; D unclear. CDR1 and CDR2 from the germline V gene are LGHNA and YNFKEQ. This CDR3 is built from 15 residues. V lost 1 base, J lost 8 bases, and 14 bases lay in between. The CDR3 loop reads CASSQAAYSDEKLFF. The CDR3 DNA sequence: TGTGCCAGCAGCCAAGCGGCCTACTCGGACGAAAAACTGTTTTTT.

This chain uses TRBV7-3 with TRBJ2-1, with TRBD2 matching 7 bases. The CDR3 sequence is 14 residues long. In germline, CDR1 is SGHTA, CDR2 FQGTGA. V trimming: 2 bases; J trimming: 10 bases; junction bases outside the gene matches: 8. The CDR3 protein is CASSLQGGPREQFF. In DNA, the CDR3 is TGTGCCAGCAGCTTACAGGGAGGGCCGAGGGAGCAGTTCTTC.

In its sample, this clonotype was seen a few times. CDR3 amino acids: CASSPYGNTEAFF. The CDR3 region has the DNA TGTGCCAGCAGTCCGTATGGGAACACTGAAGCTTTCTTT. The V gene is TRBV6-2 or TRBV6-3, the J gene TRBJ1-1; D is unclear. Trimming shortened V by 5 bases and J by 1 base, and 8 bases separated the two germline ends. CDR3 length: 13 residues. Germline values: CDR1 MNHEY, CDR2 SVGEGT.

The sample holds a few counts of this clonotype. Written as DNA, the CDR3 is TGTGCCAGCAGCTTAGTCCTCCGGGGGGGATACAATGAGCAGTTCTTC. As protein: CASSLVLRGGYNEQFF. The chain employs TRBV11-2 and TRBJ2-1; 8 bases align to TRBD2. After removal of 1 base from V and 4 bases from J, the junction contained 6 bases not matched to a gene. The CDR3 is made up of 16 amino acids. CDR1 and CDR2 from the germline V gene are SGHAT and FQNNGV.

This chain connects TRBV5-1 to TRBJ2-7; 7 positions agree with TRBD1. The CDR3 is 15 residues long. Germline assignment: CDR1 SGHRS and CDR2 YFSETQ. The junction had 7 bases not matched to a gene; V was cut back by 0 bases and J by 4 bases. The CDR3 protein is CASSLGGTAEYEQYF. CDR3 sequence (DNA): TGCGCCAGCAGCTTGGGTGGGACAGCGGAGTACGAGCAGTACTTC.

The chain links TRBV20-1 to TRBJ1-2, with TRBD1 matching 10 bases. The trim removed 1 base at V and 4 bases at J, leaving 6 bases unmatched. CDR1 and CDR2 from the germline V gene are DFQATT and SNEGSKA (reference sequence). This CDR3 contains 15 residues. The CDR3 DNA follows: TGCAGTGCTAGAGTTAATTGGGACAGGGGCTATGGCTACACCTTC. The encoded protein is CSARVNWDRGYGYTF.

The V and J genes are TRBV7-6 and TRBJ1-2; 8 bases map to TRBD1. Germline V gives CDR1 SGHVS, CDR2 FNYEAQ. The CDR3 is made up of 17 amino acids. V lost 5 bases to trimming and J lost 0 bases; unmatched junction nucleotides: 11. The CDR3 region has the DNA TGTGCCAGCAGCCTTCGGGCAGGGGGCCTCTCTAACTATGGCTACACCTTC. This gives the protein CASSLRAGGLSNYGYTF.

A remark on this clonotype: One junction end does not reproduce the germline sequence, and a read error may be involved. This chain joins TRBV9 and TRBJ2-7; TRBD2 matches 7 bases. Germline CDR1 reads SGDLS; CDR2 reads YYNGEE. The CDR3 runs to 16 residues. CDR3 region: CASSVGIRGGPYEQYF. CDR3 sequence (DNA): TGTGCCAGCAGTGTAGGAATTCGGGGAGGGCCCTACGAGCAGTACTTC. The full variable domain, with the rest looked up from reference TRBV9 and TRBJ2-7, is DSGVTQTPKHLITATGQRVTLRCSPRSGDLSVYWYQQSLDQGLQFLIQYYNGEERAKGNILERFSAQQFPDLHSELNLSSLELGDSALYFCASSVGIRGGPYEQYFGPGTRLTVT.

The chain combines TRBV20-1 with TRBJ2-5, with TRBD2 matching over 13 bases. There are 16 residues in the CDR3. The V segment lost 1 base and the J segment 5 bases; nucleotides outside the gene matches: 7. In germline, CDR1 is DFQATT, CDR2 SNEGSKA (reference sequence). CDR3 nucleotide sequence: TGCAGTGCTAGAGTACTAGCGGGGGGGCTTCAGGAGACCCAGTACTTC. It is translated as CSARVLAGGLQETQYF.

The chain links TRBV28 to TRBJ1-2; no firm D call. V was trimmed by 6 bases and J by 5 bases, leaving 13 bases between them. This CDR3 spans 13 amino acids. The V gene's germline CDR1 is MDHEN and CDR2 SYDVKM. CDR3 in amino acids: CASSILGRYGYTF. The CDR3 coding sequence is TGTGCCAGCAGCATATTGGGTCGTTATGGCTACACCTTC.

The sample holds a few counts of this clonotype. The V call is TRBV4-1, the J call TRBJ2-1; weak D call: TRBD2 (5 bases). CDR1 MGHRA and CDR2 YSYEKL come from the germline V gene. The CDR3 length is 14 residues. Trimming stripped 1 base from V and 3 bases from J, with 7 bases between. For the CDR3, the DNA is TGCGCCAGCAGCCAAGCGGAGGACTACAATGAGCAGTTCTTC. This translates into CASSQAEDYNEQFF.

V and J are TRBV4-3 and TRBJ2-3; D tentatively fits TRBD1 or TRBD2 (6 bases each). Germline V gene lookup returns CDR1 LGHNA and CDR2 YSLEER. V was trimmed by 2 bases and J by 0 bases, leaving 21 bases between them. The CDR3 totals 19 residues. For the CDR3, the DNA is TGCGCCAGCAGCCAATTCGGGGGCGGTGCGGACTCTAGCACAGATACGCAGTATTTT. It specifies CASSQFGGGADSSTDTQYF.

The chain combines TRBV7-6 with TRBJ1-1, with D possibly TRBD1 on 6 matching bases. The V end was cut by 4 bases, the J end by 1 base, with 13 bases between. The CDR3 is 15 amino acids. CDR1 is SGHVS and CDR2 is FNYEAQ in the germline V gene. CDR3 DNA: TGTGCCAGCAGCTCGTCCGGGACACCGAACACTGAAGCTTTCTTT. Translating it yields CASSSSGTPNTEAFF.

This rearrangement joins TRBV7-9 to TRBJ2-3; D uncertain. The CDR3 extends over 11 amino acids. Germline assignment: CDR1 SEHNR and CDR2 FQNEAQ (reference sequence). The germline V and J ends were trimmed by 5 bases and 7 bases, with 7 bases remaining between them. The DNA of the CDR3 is TGTGCCAGCAGCCCCGATTATACGCAGTATTTT. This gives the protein CASSPDYTQYF.

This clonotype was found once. CDR3 protein: CASSLETGGRGNSYEQYF. CDR3 bases: TGTGCCAGCAGCTTAGAGACAGGTGGGCGGGGGAACTCCTACGAGCAGTACTTC. The chain links TRBV11-2 to TRBJ2-7, with D maybe TRBD2 (7 bases). Deletions cut 0 bases from V and 0 bases from J, with 18 bases between. The CDR3 extends over 18 amino acids. Per the germline V gene, CDR1 is SGHAT and CDR2 is FQNNGV.

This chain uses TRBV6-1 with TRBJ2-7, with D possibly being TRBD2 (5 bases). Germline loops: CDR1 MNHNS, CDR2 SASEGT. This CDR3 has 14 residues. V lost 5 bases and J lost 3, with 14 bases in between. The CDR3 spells CASSLETKLYEQYF. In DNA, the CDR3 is TGTGCCAGCAGTCTGGAGACTAAACTCTACGAGCAGTACTTC.

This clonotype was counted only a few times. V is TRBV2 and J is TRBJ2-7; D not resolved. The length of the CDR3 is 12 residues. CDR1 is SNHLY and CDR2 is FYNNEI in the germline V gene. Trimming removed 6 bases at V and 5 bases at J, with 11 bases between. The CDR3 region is CASRSNSDEQYF. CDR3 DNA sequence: TGTGCCAGCAGGTCGAACAGCGACGAGCAGTACTTC.

CDR3 region: CASEGGENYGYTF. The DNA for the CDR3 is TGTGCGAGCGAAGGCGGGGAAAACTATGGCTACACCTTC. The rearrangement uses TRBV30 and TRBJ1-2, with unresolved D. Germline V gene lookup returns CDR1 GTSNPN and CDR2 SVGIG (reference sequence). The length of the CDR3 is 13 residues.

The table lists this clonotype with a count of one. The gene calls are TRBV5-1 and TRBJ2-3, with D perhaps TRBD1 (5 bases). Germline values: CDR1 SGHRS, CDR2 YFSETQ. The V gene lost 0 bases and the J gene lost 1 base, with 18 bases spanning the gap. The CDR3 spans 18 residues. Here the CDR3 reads CASSLEGAASRGTDTQYF. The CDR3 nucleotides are TGCGCCAGCAGCTTGGAAGGGGCTGCCTCTCGCGGCACAGATACGCAGTATTTT.

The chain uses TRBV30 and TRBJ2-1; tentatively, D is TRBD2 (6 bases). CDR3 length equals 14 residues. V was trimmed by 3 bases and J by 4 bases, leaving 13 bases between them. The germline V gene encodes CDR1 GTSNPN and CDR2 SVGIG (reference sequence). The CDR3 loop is CAWSRVGGYNEQFF. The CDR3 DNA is TGTGCCTGGAGCCGGGTGGGGGGATACAATGAGCAGTTCTTC. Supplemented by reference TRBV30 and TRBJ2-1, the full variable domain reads SQTIHQWPATLVQPVGSPLSLECTVEGTSNPNLYWYRQAAGRGLQLLFYSVGIGQISSEVPQNLSASRPQDRQFILSSKKLLLSDSGFYLCAWSRVGGYNEQFFGPGTRLTVL.

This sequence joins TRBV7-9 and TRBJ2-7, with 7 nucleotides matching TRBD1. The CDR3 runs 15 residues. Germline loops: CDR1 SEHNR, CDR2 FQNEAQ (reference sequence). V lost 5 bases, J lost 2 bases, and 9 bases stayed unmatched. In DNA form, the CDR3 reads TGTGCCAGCAGCCTCCCTGAGACAGGGCCCTACGAGCAGTACTTC. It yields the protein CASSLPETGPYEQYF.